The source of this TCR beta chain is a study of beta chain features in type 1 diabetes. V was shortened by 2 bases and J by 7 bases, with 15 bases between the two germline ends. The CDR3 is 14 residues long. Germline V gene sequence: CDR1 SNHLY, CDR2 FYNNEI. This clone came up a few times. Sequencing targeted expressed TCRB transcripts, as all isolated RNA had been reverse transcribed. Clones were read by immunoSEQ multiplex PCR, and TCRdb kept only the in-frame ones, dropping some. The data show some 900,000 clones, 15% to 20% seen once. Sequenced sample: naive CD4+ T cells from blood. The TCR comes from a woman younger than 35 in good health. V usage is TRBV2 and J usage is TRBJ2-7; D is perhaps TRBD1 (6 bases). CDR3 DNA: TGTGCCAGCAGTGAAAAATGGACAGCAGGGGAGCAGTACTTC. This codes for CASSEKWTAGEQYF.